The present entry profiles one T cell receptor (beta chain) with its context. The antigen is undetermined. The authors used 3,000 to 3,500 ng of total RNA per TCR library. No DNA is given; TCRdb re-called the 5' RACE reads and lists each CDR3 protein once. The table lists roughly 200,000 distinct CDR3 sequences. The sample originates from a study of monozygotic twins with inflammatory bowel disease. Notes on the study in general: Differing T cell subtypes remained indistinguishable. The sharing of clonotypes with others was lower in IBD patients than in healthy twins, especially with disease activity.

The CDR3 is made up of 15 amino acids. CDR1 is SGHRS, CDR2 YFSETQ, per germline. Whole blood that had not undergone T cell sorting provided the isolated total RNA. This TCR came from a human donor with ulcerative colitis or Crohn's disease, or a healthy co-twin of an affected twin (not recorded which). The material sequenced was blood. This sequence joins TRBV5-1 and TRBJ2-1; TCRdb calls TRBD1, which cannot be checked without DNA. The CDR3 protein is CASSSSDSYYNEQFF.